The entry below gives a single T cell receptor (beta chain) sequence along with its context. In this sample, this clonotype turned up a few times. No cognate antigen has been identified for it. Nothing much larger sits one base from this clone, and base qualities are not available. The library came from 5' RACE. Sequencing relied on an Illumina HiSeq 2500. A second PCR of roughly 6 to 12 cycles was run with a J-beta primer mix and a sample-barcoded 5' primer. Each TCR beta cDNA molecule received a unique molecular identifier from a template-switch 5' adaptor carrying 12 random nucleotides. At least 2.5 million CDR3-containing paired-end reads were obtained from each sample. The Mint cDNA synthesis kit, primed by a TRBC-specific oligonucleotide, was used to synthesize first-strand cDNA from all RNA. After uracil-DNA glycosylase treatment, a first 18-cycle PCR used universal primers M1SS and BC2_uni_R on all cDNA. The published analysis was carried out like this. For normalization, 1 million high-quality reads were randomly selected from each sample, with every read carrying a distinct molecular identifier. Instead of being binned into consensus sequences, reads with shared molecular identifiers were discarded. CDR3 identification, clonotype clustering and error correction used MiTCR with a Q25 quality threshold and the strictest error-elimination algorithm. A nonparametric unseen species model with Euler transformation was used to estimate lower-bound total TCR beta diversity. Using fastp at Q25 and MiXCR, TCRdb reprocessed the public reads and kept productive beta chains. CDR3 protein sequences are deduplicated, and each keeps its most common genes and DNA. The V and J calls and clone size are TCRdb's, not the authors'. The sample table shows 600,000 to 900,000 distinct CDR3 sequences, and around 25% are seen once. 3% of the sample is taken by the ten largest.

According to the germline V gene, CDR1 reads SQVTM and CDR2 reads ANQGSEA. The V end loses 6 bases and the J end loses 6 bases, and a stretch of 15 bases separates them. Inclusive of the bounding cysteine and phenylalanine, the CDR3 is 13 residues long. The retained sequence is limited to the CDR3, 39 bases, with the frame set at the first base. The sample is drawn from a study of blood T cells in healthy people across ages (dated by TCRdb to between 2014 and 2017). Turning to the overall study: In model experiments, template switching captured about one uniquely barcoded TCR beta cDNA molecule for every two T cells. For two donors (one aged 18 to 30 and one aged 80 or older), the study analyzed two additional independent replicas of 1 million unique cDNA reads from the same blood draw. The study measured age-related changes in TCR beta repertoire diversity using deep sequencing normalized with unique cDNA molecular identifiers. Four age groups were formed from the donors: young (average 16 years), middle-aged (approximately 41), aged (around 62) and long-lived (approximately 80). Points the paper makes about the study in general: The CMV infection status of donors was not known, potentially confounding age-related changes in expanded clonotypes. Compared with the aged group, the long-lived group had more naive CD4+ T cells, fewer expanded clones and increased TCR diversity, a pattern suggesting age selection. The percentage of naive T cells measured by flow cytometry correlated strongly with observed TCR beta diversity. Total diversity estimates from one million sequenced T cells were considered lower bounds and underestimates. Because profiling used bulk unsorted PBMCs, naive and antigen-experienced compartments could not be compared conclusively. As age increased, observed TCR beta diversity per million T cells dropped in a roughly linear way, and a significant reduction was already evident by age 40.

Donors were roughly 40 systemically healthy Caucasian individuals from Russia aged roughly 6 to 100 years. Roughly 10 milliliters of peripheral blood were drawn from each donor into EDTA-treated Vacutainer tubes. Ficoll-Paque density-gradient centrifugation was used to isolate PBMCs, with at least 7 million per sample. Trizol reagent was used to extract total RNA from the PBMCs, yielding at least 5.5 micrograms per sample. For every donor, an aliquot of PBMCs went through flow cytometry to measure the percentages of naive CD45RAhigh/CD27high T cells. This sample was also put to use in a study of T cells of mothers and their children. In that second paper, the authors write: The donors were nine systemically healthy Caucasian individuals, made up of three mothers and their six children. cDNA synthesis consumed the entire amount of extracted RNA, loaded at about 1.6 ug RNA in each 15 ul reaction. Sample barcodes and 2-4 random nucleotides were added via the M1S primer in the second PCR. More than 8.5 million TCR beta CDR3 reads were obtained from each mother, and about 3 million reads were obtained from each child. Thymic selection similarly shapes TCR recombination output in related and unrelated pairs, with minor effect from inherited differences. Normalized repertoire overlap was always found to be slightly, but never significantly, higher in related mother-child pairs than in unrelated mother-child pairs. Persistent microchimeric T cell clones were not detected, at a sensitivity of 85 to 100 clones per million clonotypes. In the study, deep NGS was used to compare the TCR beta repertoires of mothers and children, and features distinguishing related mother-child pairs from unrelated individuals were sought. The mean age was roughly 36 +/- 4 years for the mothers and approximately 11 +/- 4 years for the children. After adapter ligation was performed with NEBNext reagents, the libraries were sequenced on an Illumina HiSeq 2000 with 100+100 nt paired-end reads. To prevent cross-contamination, the mother and child libraries were prepared a month apart and were sequenced in separate runs. For each donor, somewhere between about 450,000 and 2,000,000 distinct TCR beta clonotypes were identified. Naive TCR beta clonotypes were estimated from low-frequency clonotypes matched to each donor's FACS-determined naive share, without sorting.

The chain uses TRBV29-1 and TRBJ1-5, and the D gene may be TRBD1, 6 bases matching. This clonotype was obtained from a boy younger than 18 in good health. Sequenced: blood. Read as DNA, the sequence is TGCAGCGTCGGTTCACAGGGAGGTCAGCCCCAGCATTTT. This codes for CSVGSQGGQPQHF.